Reported below is one TCR beta chain. As yet, its antigen is unknown. The germline CDR1 and CDR2 sequences are MGHDK and SYGVNS. The CDR3 consists of 13 residues. V dropped 7 bases and J dropped 8 bases, with 17 bases sitting between them. This sample was taken from a study of T cell responses to AZD1222 COVID-19 vaccine. Findings and limits, study-wide: In a largely white British group with more females than males, clonal diversity was possibly underestimated.

Only in-frame clones appear in the TCRdb table, and some are missing; sequencing was by immunoSEQ multiplex PCR. The table shows roughly 190,000 clones, with approximately 90% occurring only once. Sample: peripheral blood, taken on day 0 of AZD1222 vaccination. The TCR sequence derives from an adult in good health. The V gene is TRBV25-1, the J gene TRBJ1-2; D not resolved. The CDR3 loop is CASTHPLVGGYTF. In nucleotides, the CDR3 is TGTGCCAGCACCCATCCCCTCGTGGGAGGCTACACCTTC.